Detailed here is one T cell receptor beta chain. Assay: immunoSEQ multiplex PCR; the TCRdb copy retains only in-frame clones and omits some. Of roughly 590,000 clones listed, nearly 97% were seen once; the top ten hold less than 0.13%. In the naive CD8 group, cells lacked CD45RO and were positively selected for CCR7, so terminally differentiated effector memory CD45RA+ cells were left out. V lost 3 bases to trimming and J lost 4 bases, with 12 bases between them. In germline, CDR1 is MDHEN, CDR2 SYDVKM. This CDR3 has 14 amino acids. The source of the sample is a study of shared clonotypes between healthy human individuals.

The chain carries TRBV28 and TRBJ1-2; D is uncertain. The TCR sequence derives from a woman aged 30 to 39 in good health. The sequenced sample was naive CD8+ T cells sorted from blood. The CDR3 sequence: CASSFPLAAYGYTF. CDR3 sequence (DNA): TGTGCCAGCAGTTTCCCCCTCGCAGCCTATGGCTACACCTTC.